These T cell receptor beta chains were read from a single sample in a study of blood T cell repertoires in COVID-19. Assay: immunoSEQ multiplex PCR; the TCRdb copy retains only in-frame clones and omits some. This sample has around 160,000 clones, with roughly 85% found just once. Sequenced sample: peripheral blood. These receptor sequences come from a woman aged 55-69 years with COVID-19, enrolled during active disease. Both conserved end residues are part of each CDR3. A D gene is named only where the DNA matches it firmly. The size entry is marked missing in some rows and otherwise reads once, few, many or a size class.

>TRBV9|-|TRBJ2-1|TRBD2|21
CASSGLGGLAGGSPIYNEQFF
TGTGCCAGCAGCGGACTTGGCGGACTAGCGGGGGGATCCCCCATATACAATGAGCAGTTCTTC
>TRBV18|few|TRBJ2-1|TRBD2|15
CASSPRTTGGNEQFF
TGTGCCAGCTCACCAAGGACCACGGGGGGCAATGAGCAGTTCTTC
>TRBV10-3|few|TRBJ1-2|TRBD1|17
CAISESGLGQRNYGYTF
TGTGCCATCAGTGAGTCGGGTTTGGGACAGCGGAACTATGGCTACACCTTC
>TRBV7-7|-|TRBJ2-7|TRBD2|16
CASSSPTDTREDEQYF
TGTGCCAGCAGCTCACCCACGGACACCCGGGAGGACGAGCAGTACTTC
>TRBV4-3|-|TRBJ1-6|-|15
CASSQDRSGNSPLHF
TGCGCCAGCAGCCAAGATAGATCAGGGAATTCACCCCTCCACTTT
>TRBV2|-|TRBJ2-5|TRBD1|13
CASSQDRRETQYF
TGTGCCAGCAGCCAGGACAGGCGCGAGACCCAGTACTTC
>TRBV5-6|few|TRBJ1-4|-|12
CASSPGNEKLFF
TGTGCCAGCAGCCCGGGAAATGAAAAACTGTTTTTT
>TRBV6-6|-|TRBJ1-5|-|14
CASTDTGSNQPQHF
TGTGCCAGCACCGACACAGGTAGCAATCAGCCCCAGCATTTT
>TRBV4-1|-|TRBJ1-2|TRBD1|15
CASSQGTGSLYGYTF
TGCGCCAGCAGCCAAGGGACAGGTTCACTTTATGGCTACACCTTC
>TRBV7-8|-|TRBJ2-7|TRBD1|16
CASSTGGTGDPYEQYF
TGTGCCAGCAGTACAGGGGGGACAGGGGACCCCTACGAGCAGTACTTC
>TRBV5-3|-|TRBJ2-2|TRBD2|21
CARSLESLRERGPANTGELFF
TGTGCCAGAAGCTTGGAATCGTTACGTGAGCGGGGGCCCGCGAACACCGGGGAGCTGTTTTTT
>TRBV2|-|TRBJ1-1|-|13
CARGPGGSTEAFF
TGTGCCAGGGGACCGGGGGGGTCCACTGAAGCTTTCTTT
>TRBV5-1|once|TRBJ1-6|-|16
CASSLSASSYNSPLHF
TGCGCCAGCAGCTTAAGCGCCAGCTCCTATAATTCACCCCTCCACTTT
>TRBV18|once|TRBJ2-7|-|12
CASSPSSYEQYF
TGTGCCAGCTCACCGAGCTCCTACGAGCAGTACTTC
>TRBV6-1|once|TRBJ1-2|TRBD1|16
CATREGGRGPVYGYTF
TGTGCCACCAGGGAAGGGGGCAGGGGGCCCGTCTATGGCTACACCTTC
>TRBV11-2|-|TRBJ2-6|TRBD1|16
CASIPQGAVGANVLTF
TGTGCCAGCATCCCGCAGGGGGCGGTTGGGGCCAACGTCCTGACTTTC
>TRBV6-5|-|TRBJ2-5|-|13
CASSPVAGETQYF
TGTGCCAGCAGTCCAGTAGCCGGAGAGACCCAGTACTTC
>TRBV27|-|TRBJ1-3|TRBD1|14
CASSPQGEGNTIYF
TGTGCCAGCAGTCCGCAGGGGGAAGGAAACACCATATATTTT
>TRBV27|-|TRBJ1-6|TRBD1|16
CASRYRGGQGNSPLHF
TGTGCCAGCAGATATAGGGGGGGACAGGGGAATTCACCCCTCCACTTT
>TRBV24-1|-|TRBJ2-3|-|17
CATSDFEGGRDTDTQYF
TGTGCCACCAGTGATTTTGAGGGGGGGCGGGACACAGATACGCAGTATTTT
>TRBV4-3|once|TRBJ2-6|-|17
CASSPDSGLSGANVLTF
TGCGCCAGCAGCCCCGACTCAGGGCTCTCTGGGGCCAACGTCCTGACTTTC
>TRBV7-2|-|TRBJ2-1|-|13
CASARGGANEQFF
TGTGCCAGTGCGAGGGGGGGCGCGAATGAGCAGTTCTTC
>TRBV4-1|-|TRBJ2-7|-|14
CASSRTGSSYEQYF
TGCGCCAGCAGCCGTACGGGGAGTTCCTACGAGCAGTACTTC
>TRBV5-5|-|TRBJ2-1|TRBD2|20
CASSLGSGGLSILDDNEQFF
TGTGCCAGCAGCTTGGGTAGCGGGGGGCTCTCGATCCTTGACGACAATGAGCAGTTCTTC
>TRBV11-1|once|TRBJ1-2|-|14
CASSPGYRFYGYTF
TGTGCCAGCAGCCCGGGTTATAGGTTCTATGGCTACACCTTC
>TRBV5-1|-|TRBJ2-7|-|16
CASSSYPGTTIYEQYF
TGCGCCAGCAGTTCCTACCCCGGGACAACGATTTACGAGCAGTACTTC
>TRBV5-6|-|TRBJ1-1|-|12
CASSLVRGEAFF
TGTGCCAGCAGCTTGGTACGGGGAGAAGCTTTCTTT
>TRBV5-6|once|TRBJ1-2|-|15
CASTHRGGPGYGYTF
TGTGCCAGCACCCACCGGGGGGGCCCAGGCTATGGCTACACCTTC
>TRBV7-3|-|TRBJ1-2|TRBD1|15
CASSPTGGSDYGYTF
TGTGCCAGCAGCCCGACAGGGGGAAGTGACTATGGCTACACCTTC
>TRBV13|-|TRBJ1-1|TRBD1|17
CASSVWTGLIALREAFF
TGTGCCAGCAGCGTTTGGACAGGGTTAATAGCACTGCGTGAGGCTTTCTTT
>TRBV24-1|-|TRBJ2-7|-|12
CATSDQSYEQYF
TGTGCCACCAGTGACCAGTCCTACGAGCAGTACTTC
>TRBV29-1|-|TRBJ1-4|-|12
CSVELFDEKLFF
TGCAGCGTTGAACTCTTCGATGAAAAACTGTTTTTT
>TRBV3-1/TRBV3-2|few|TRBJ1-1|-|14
CASSQVKGDTEAFF
TGTGCCAGCAGCCAAGTCAAGGGGGACACTGAAGCTTTCTTT
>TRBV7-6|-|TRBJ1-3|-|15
CASSLVGGEGNTIYF
TGTGCCAGCAGCTTAGTAGGGGGAGAAGGAAACACCATATATTTT
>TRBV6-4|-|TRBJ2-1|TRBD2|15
CASSPTSNAFNEQFF
TGTGCCAGCAGTCCGACTAGCAATGCGTTCAATGAGCAGTTCTTC
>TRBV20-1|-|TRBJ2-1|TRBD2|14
CSASSGGLYNEQFF
TGCAGTGCTAGTAGCGGGGGCTTATACAATGAGCAGTTCTTC
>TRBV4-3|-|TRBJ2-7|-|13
CASSQGHSYEQYF
TGCGCCAGCAGCCAGGGACACTCCTACGAGCAGTACTTC
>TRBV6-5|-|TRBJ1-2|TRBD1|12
CASRTGVGGYTF
TGTGCCAGCAGGACAGGGGTTGGCGGCTACACCTTC
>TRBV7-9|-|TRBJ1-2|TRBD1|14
CASSPGQINYGYTF
TGTGCCAGCAGCCCGGGACAGATTAACTATGGCTACACCTTC
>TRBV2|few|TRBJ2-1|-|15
CASRPPQGSDNEQFF
TGTGCCAGCAGGCCCCCACAGGGATCGGACAATGAGCAGTTCTTC
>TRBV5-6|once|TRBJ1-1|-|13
CASSLGGGTEAFF
TGTGCCAGCAGCTTGGGAGGTGGGACAGAAGCTTTCTTT
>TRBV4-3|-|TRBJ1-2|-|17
CASSQVRPGDQNYGYTF
TGCGCCAGCAGCCAAGTTCGGCCGGGGGACCAGAACTATGGCTACACCTTC
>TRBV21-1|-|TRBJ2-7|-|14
CASSPGTGAYEQYF
TGTGCCAGCAGCCCAGGGACAGGGGCCTACGAGCAGTACTTC
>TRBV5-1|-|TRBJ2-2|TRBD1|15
CASRAGQGPTGELFF
TGCGCCAGCAGGGCGGGACAGGGGCCCACCGGGGAGCTGTTTTTT
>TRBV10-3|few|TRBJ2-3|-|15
CAISEPQDSPDTQYF
TGTGCCATCAGTGAGCCTCAGGACTCGCCAGATACGCAGTATTTT
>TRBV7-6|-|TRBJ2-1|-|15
CASSLSWGDSLEQFF
TGTGCCAGCAGCCTCAGCTGGGGGGATTCTCTTGAGCAGTTCTTC
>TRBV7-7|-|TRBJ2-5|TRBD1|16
CASSLDNRGGGETQYF
TGTGCTAGCAGCTTAGATAACAGGGGTGGAGGAGAGACCCAGTACTTC
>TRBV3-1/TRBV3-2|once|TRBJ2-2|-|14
CASSLDYSTGELFF
TGTGCCAGCAGCCTCGACTACTCCACCGGGGAGCTGTTTTTT
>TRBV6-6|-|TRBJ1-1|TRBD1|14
CASSSRQGVTEAFF
TGTGCCAGCAGTTCTCGACAGGGGGTCACTGAAGCTTTCTTT
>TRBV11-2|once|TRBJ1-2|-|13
CASSSRGDYGYTF
TGTGCCAGCAGCTCCAGGGGAGACTATGGCTACACCTTC